Described below is a single T cell receptor (beta chain) sequence and its context. The antigen remains unidentified. Autoimmune disease history or systemic immunosuppression meant exclusion. Sequencing used immunoSEQ multiplex PCR; TCRdb keeps in-frame clones, though not all of them. The sample has about 62,000 clones, around nine tenths seen once. This sample was included in a study of OX40 agonist ivuxolimab in advanced cancers. Background on the study: Patients got intravenous ivuxolimab at 0.01 to 10 mg/kg every 2 weeks. General study points: Normalized T-cell clonal expansion was also low in some nonresponders.

From germline, CDR1 is SGHNT and CDR2 YENEEA. J was trimmed by 3 bases and V by 5 bases; bases with no gene match: 9. This CDR3 contains 15 residues. This specimen was CD4+ or CD8+ T cells sorted from blood, taken in a trial of the OX40 agonist ivuxolimab. The sequence was obtained from an adult with an advanced solid tumor such as melanoma, head and neck, liver or kidney cancer. The rearrangement uses TRBV11-3 and TRBJ2-7; TRBD2 matches at 8 bases. CDR3 in DNA: TGTGCCAGCAGCCCATTCGGAAGCGGGAGCTACGAGCAGTACTTC. Its translation is CASSPFGSGSYEQYF.